The rows below give T cell receptor beta chains drawn from one sample of a study of blood T cell repertoires in COVID-19. Profiling relied on immunoSEQ multiplex PCR, and the TCRdb table lists in-frame clones only, not all of them. The sample holds under 200,000 clones, 85% seen once. Sequenced input: peripheral blood. All receptors derive from a woman aged 80 or over with acute or convalescent COVID-19. CDR3s include the opening cysteine and the closing phenylalanine or tryptophan. A D gene is named only where the DNA matches it firmly. Some rows have no size entry. The others give once, few or many, or a class for an expanded clone.

>TRBD2|TRBV6-6|-|TRBJ2-7
TGTGCCAGCAGTTACTCGCTAGCGGGGAACTACGAGCAGTACTTC
CASSYSLAGNYEQYF
>-|TRBV5-1|once|TRBJ2-3
TGCGCCAGCAGCTGGGGCCAGGGGTGGGATACGCAGTATTTT
CASSWGQGWDTQYF
>-|TRBV2|-|TRBJ2-1
TGTGCCGGGAGGGGGTACAATGAGCAGTTCTTC
CAGRGYNEQFF
>-|TRBV19|-|TRBJ2-6
TGTGCCAGTAGTGAACCGTACAGCTCTGGGGCCAACGTCCTGACTTTC
CASSEPYSSGANVLTF
>-|TRBV2|-|TRBJ1-2
TGTGCCAGCAGTGAACAGGGGCGCTATGGCTACACCTTC
CASSEQGRYGYTF
>-|TRBV14|-|TRBJ1-2
TGTGCCAGCAGCGTCACGACAGGTACTGGCTACACCTTC
CASSVTTGTGYTF
>TRBD1|TRBV10-3|-|TRBJ1-1
TGTGCCATCAAGGTTACAGGGGGGTACACTGAAGCTTTCTTT
CAIKVTGGYTEAFF
>TRBD2|TRBV18|-|TRBJ2-1
TGTGCCAGCTCACCTTATACAAAAGCGGGAGGGGGCAATGAGCAGTTCTTC
CASSPYTKAGGGNEQFF
>TRBD2|TRBV5-1|few|TRBJ2-5
TGCGCCAGCAGCTTTCTCCTAGCGGGAGGGGAAGAGACCCAGTACTTC
CASSFLLAGGEETQYF
>TRBD2|TRBV7-9|-|TRBJ2-5
TGTGCCAGCAGCTCCGGACTAGCGGGACTTTTTAAAGAGACCCAGTACTTC
CASSSGLAGLFKETQYF
>TRBD1|TRBV5-4|-|TRBJ2-7
TGTGCCAGCAGCTTGCCGAGACAGGGCCACGAGCAGTACTTC
CASSLPRQGHEQYF
>-|TRBV7-2|-|TRBJ2-3
TGTGCCAGCAGCCTAATTAGCACAGATACGCAGTATTTT
CASSLISTDTQYF
>TRBD1|TRBV30|-|TRBJ1-1
TGTGCCTTAAGCCACAGGGGCCCGAACACTGAAGCTTTCTTT
CALSHRGPNTEAFF
>-|TRBV15|-|TRBJ1-6
TGTGCCACCAGCTCCATGACAGCGACAAATTCACCCCTCCACTTT
CATSSMTATNSPLHF
>-|TRBV7-9|few|TRBJ2-7
TGTGCCAGCAGCTTACAGTATTACGAGCAGTACTTC
CASSLQYYEQYF
>-|TRBV5-5|-|TRBJ2-5
TGTGCCAGCAGCTTGCGGGGGGAGACCCAGTACTTC
CASSLRGETQYF
>-|TRBV11-2|-|TRBJ2-6
TGTGCCAGCAGCCTAGGCGCCCTGAGGGGGGCCAACGTCCTGACTTTC
CASSLGALRGANVLTF
>-|TRBV18|-|TRBJ1-1
TGTGCCAGCTCACCGTACGGAGAGAACACTGAAGCTTTCTTT
CASSPYGENTEAFF
>TRBD2|TRBV5-1|-|TRBJ2-3
TGCGCCAGCAGCTTGGTCGCTAGCGGCAGCACAGATACGCAGTATTTT
CASSLVASGSTDTQYF
>-|TRBV5-4|-|TRBJ1-2
TGTGCCAGCAGCTTGGATGTGGGGGGAGCTAACTATGGCTACACCTTC
CASSLDVGGANYGYTF
>-|TRBV7-2|-|TRBJ2-1
TGTGCCAGCAGCTCCCTTAGTGAGCAGTTCTTC
CASSSLSEQFF
>TRBD1|TRBV6-1|-|TRBJ2-7
TGTGCCAGCAGTGAATGGGGGAGACAGGGGTACGAGCAGTACTTC
CASSEWGRQGYEQYF
>TRBD1|TRBV19|-|TRBJ1-1
TGTGCCAGTAGTCCAGGACAGGGTCACACTGAAGCTTTCTTT
CASSPGQGHTEAFF
>-|TRBV19|-|TRBJ1-5
TGTGCCAGTAGTACGAGGGGGGGGAGCAATCAGCCCCAGCATTTT
CASSTRGGSNQPQHF
>TRBD2|TRBV20-1|-|TRBJ2-1
TGCGGGACTAGCGGATACAATGAGCAGTTCTTC
CGTSGYNEQFF
>-|TRBV2|-|TRBJ1-2
TGTGCCAGCTCGACGCAGGCCTATGGCTACACCTTC
CASSTQAYGYTF
>TRBD1|TRBV4-2|-|TRBJ1-2
TGTGCCAGCAGCCAAGACGGGACAGGACCCTCCCCCACCTTC
CASSQDGTGPSPTF
>-|TRBV29-1|-|TRBJ1-1
TGCAGCGTTGGACAGCAGTTCTCAGCGACAGCTTTCTTT
CSVGQQFSATAFF
>TRBD1|TRBV6-5|-|TRBJ1-2
TGTGCCAGCAAACAGGGGGCTGACTATGGCTACACCTTC
CASKQGADYGYTF
>TRBD1|TRBV10-3|-|TRBJ1-2
TGTGCCATCAGTGGGGGGACAGGGGGATCCTATGGCTACACCTTC
CAISGGTGGSYGYTF
>-|TRBV7-2|-|TRBJ2-1
TGTGCCAGCAGCTTCGAGCGCCTAACCTACAATGAGCAGTTCTTC
CASSFERLTYNEQFF
>-|TRBV27|-|TRBJ2-1
TGTGCCAGCAGTCCTAATCTAGCGCCATCCTACAATGAGCAGTTCTTC
CASSPNLAPSYNEQFF